Below are 29 T cell receptor beta chains sequenced from a single sample in a study of T cell responses to AZD1222 COVID-19 vaccine. Clones were read by immunoSEQ multiplex PCR, and TCRdb kept only the in-frame ones, dropping some. The sample has 140,000 to 150,000 clones; 90% to 95% are singletons. Source: peripheral blood, taken on day 0 of AZD1222 vaccination. These receptors all stem from an adult in good health.

V usage is TRBV7-4 and J usage is TRBJ1-6; 7 nucleotides agree with TRBD1. J was trimmed by 7 bases and V by 5 bases; bases with no gene match: 23. Germline loops: CDR1 SGHVT, CDR2 SQSDAQ. The CDR3 is 20 amino acids. In nucleotides, the CDR3 is TGTGCCAGCAGCCCCACTCACCCCGGGTGGGCGGGACAGCGGAATTCACCCCTCCACTTT. It yields the protein CASSPTHPGWAGQRNSPLHF.

V usage is TRBV4-1 and J usage is TRBJ2-2; D possibly corresponds to TRBD1 (6 bases). V dropped 2 bases and J dropped 2 bases, with 15 bases sitting between them. This CDR3 spans 17 amino acids. Per the germline V gene, CDR1 is MGHRA and CDR2 is YSYEKL. Here the CDR3 reads CASSQYLGTINTGELFF. CDR3 coding DNA: TGCGCCAGCAGCCAATACCTCGGGACAATAAACACCGGGGAGCTGTTTTTT.

The chain couples TRBV4-3 to TRBJ1-2; 8 bases agree with TRBD1. Trimming removed 4 bases from V and 0 bases from J; junction bases left unmatched: 10. CDR3 size: 17 residues. Germline V CDR1 and CDR2: LGHNA, YSLEER. CDR3 loop: CASSPRGQGPANYGYTF. The CDR3 nucleotides read TGCGCCAGCAGCCCTAGAGGACAGGGCCCAGCTAACTATGGCTACACCTTC.

The V call is TRBV30, the J call TRBJ2-7, with 11 bases fitting TRBD2. Unmatched junction bases numbered 1, after V lost 3 bases and J lost 3 bases. The CDR3 spans 13 residues. Germline V lookup: CDR1 GTSNPN, CDR2 SVGIG (reference sequence). The CDR3 here is CAWRTSGVYEQYF. DNA of the CDR3: TGTGCCTGGAGGACTAGCGGGGTCTACGAGCAGTACTTC.

V gene TRBV11-2 combines with J gene TRBJ1-1, with unresolved D. The CDR3 runs to 14 residues. Trimming took off 0 bases at V and 10 bases at J, with 15 bases between the two ends. Germline V gives CDR1 SGHAT, CDR2 FQNNGV. CDR3 nucleotide sequence: TGTGCCAGCAGCTTAGATAGTTGGTCGGTTGGAGCTTTCTTT. It translates to CASSLDSWSVGAFF.

The chain recombines TRBV9 with TRBJ2-1, with D unclear. The CDR3 has 12 residues. From germline, CDR1 is SGDLS and CDR2 YYNGEE. The V end was cut by 3 bases, the J end by 12 bases, with 13 bases between. CDR3 region: CASSDMGMGQFF. CDR3 coding DNA: TGTGCCAGCAGCGATATGGGGATGGGGCAGTTCTTC.

The gene calls are TRBV10-3 and TRBJ2-1, with 11 bases identical to TRBD2. With V trimmed by 4 bases and J by 9 bases, 8 bases remained unmatched. This CDR3 has 15 residues. Germline CDR1 reads ENHRY; CDR2 reads SYGVKD. CDR3: CAISGTSGQTGEQFF. In nucleotides, the CDR3 is TGTGCCATCAGTGGGACTAGCGGGCAGACGGGTGAGCAGTTCTTC.

The J gene is TRBJ2-5, the V gene TRBV19, with TRBD1 identical over 11 bases. J was trimmed by 4 bases and V by 6 bases; bases with no gene match: 1. CDR3 length: 13 amino acids. Germline CDR1 reads LNHDA; CDR2 reads SQIVND (reference sequence). CDR3 region: CASRGTGGETQYF. The CDR3, as DNA: TGTGCCAGTAGAGGGACAGGGGGAGAGACCCAGTACTTC.

V is TRBV6-5 and J is TRBJ2-7, with D hard to call. Looked up from germline, CDR1 is MNHEY and CDR2 is SVGAGI. This CDR3 comprises 14 residues. V was shortened by 6 bases and J by 5 bases, with 17 bases between the two germline ends. The CDR3 bases are TGTGCCAGCAGCTTGACACGTATGGCCCACGAGCAGTACTTC. It specifies CASSLTRMAHEQYF.

In its sample, this clone was seen once. The chain carries TRBV9 and TRBJ2-1, with 8 bases that match TRBD2. The length of the CDR3 is 16 residues. Germline V gives CDR1 SGDLS, CDR2 YYNGEE. The junction had 5 bases not matched to a gene; V was cut back by 0 bases and J by 3 bases. In nucleotides, the CDR3 is TGTGCCAGCAGCGTAGCCAGCGGGGGATTCTACAATGAGCAGTTCTTC. It encodes CASSVASGGFYNEQFF.

V is TRBV6-6 and J is TRBJ2-7; possibly TRBD1 for D (6 bases). Germline values: CDR1 MNHNY, CDR2 SVGAGI (reference sequence). Trimming shortened V by 7 bases and J by 12 bases, and 16 bases separated the two germline ends. This CDR3 spans 11 amino acids. For the CDR3, the DNA is TGTGCCAGCACGCTTGACAGGACCTGGTACTTC. It specifies CASTLDRTWYF.

The chain combines TRBV7-8 with TRBJ2-1, with TRBD2 matching 11 bases. The junction had 8 bases not matched to a gene; V was cut back by 5 bases and J by 8 bases. Germline V gene data show CDR1 as SGHVS and CDR2 as FQNEAQ. CDR3 size: 15 residues. Here the CDR3 reads CASSDVTSGKHEQFF. CDR3 bases: TGTGCCAGCAGCGACGTGACTAGCGGGAAACATGAGCAGTTCTTC.

The rearrangement links TRBV11-2 to TRBJ2-1, with D perhaps matching TRBD1 or TRBD2 (5 bases each). This CDR3 region has 13 residues. The V gene's germline CDR1 is SGHAT and CDR2 FQNNGV. The ends were cut back, 5 bases at V and 9 bases at J, with 14 bases in the middle. CDR3 region: CASSRGYSTEQFF. The CDR3 nucleotides read TGTGCCAGCAGCCGGGGCTACAGTACTGAGCAGTTCTTC.

The chain uses TRBV5-5 and TRBJ1-2; D remains unclear. The germline gives CDR1 SGHKS, CDR2 YYEKEE (reference sequence). V was pared by 4 bases and J by 2 bases, with 15 bases between. This CDR3 region has 15 residues. The CDR3: CASSPQAGINYGYTF. CDR3 sequence (DNA): TGTGCCAGCAGCCCCCAGGCGGGGATCAACTATGGCTACACCTTC.

This chain uses TRBV7-9 with TRBJ2-7; TRBD2 is a possible D gene (6 bases). Per the germline V gene, CDR1 is SEHNR and CDR2 is FQNEAQ (reference sequence). The CDR3 extends over 13 amino acids. V was clipped by 1 base and J by 5 bases, with 9 bases between them. CDR3 region: CASSLGGVDEQYF. In nucleotides, the CDR3 is TGTGCCAGCAGCTTAGGGGGGGTGGACGAGCAGTACTTC. Full variable domain (outside the CDR3, taken from reference TRBV7-9 and TRBJ2-7): DTGVSQNPRHKITKRGQNVTFRCDPISEHNRLYWYRQTLGQGPEFLTYFQNEAQLEKSRLLSDRFSAERPKGSFSTLEIQRTEQGDSAMYLCASSLGGVDEQYFGPGTRLTVT.

The chain links TRBV4-3 to TRBJ2-1; D remains unclear. Per the germline V gene, CDR1 is LGHNA and CDR2 is YSLEER. V was cut by 0 bases and J by 12 bases, with 18 bases left in between. CDR3 length equals 15 residues. This CDR3 is CASSQDPKIGFPQFF. CDR3 bases: TGCGCCAGCAGCCAAGATCCAAAAATTGGCTTCCCGCAGTTCTTC.

This chain uses TRBV9 with TRBJ1-4, with 7 bases matching TRBD1. This CDR3 spans 18 amino acids. Trimming at V came to 0 bases and at J to 10 bases, leaving 18 bases not matched to a gene. Germline V CDR1 and CDR2: SGDLS, YYNGEE. CDR3 protein: CASSVASGRDRSTSKLFF. In DNA, the CDR3 is TGTGCCAGCAGCGTAGCTTCCGGCCGGGACAGATCGACCTCAAAACTGTTTTTT.

V and J are TRBV20-1 and TRBJ1-2; 9 bases map to TRBD1. The J segment lost 4 bases and the V segment lost 3 bases, leaving 12 bases of the junction unmatched. Germline lookup yields CDR1 DFQATT and CDR2 SNEGSKA (reference sequence). This CDR3 comprises 16 residues. CDR3 sequence: CSASLTLGTGPYGYTF. CDR3 DNA sequence: TGCAGTGCTAGTCTTACCCTCGGGACAGGGCCCTATGGCTACACCTTC.

On this clone: Additional DNA sequences in this sample encode the identical CDR3. This sequence joins TRBV12-3 or TRBV12-4 and TRBJ1-1; no clear D. This CDR3 spans 13 amino acids. The V end was cut by 5 bases, the J end by 1 base, with 8 bases between. DNA for the CDR3: TGTGCCAGCAGTCGGACTGAGAACACTGAAGCTTTCTTT. Residues: CASSRTENTEAFF.

This sequence joins TRBV18 and TRBJ1-3; 9 nucleotides line up with TRBD1. The CDR3 consists of 17 residues. CDR1 and CDR2 (germline): KGHSH, LQKENI. The V and J ends lost 3 bases and 0 bases, in that order; junction bases with no gene match: 6. CDR3 DNA sequence: TGTGCCAGCTCACCTATTAGGGGACAGGGCTCTGGAAACACCATATATTTT. Protein sequence: CASSPIRGQGSGNTIYF.

The chain combines TRBV19 with TRBJ1-2, with D unresolved. Germline V gene lookup returns CDR1 LNHDA and CDR2 SQIVND (reference sequence). V lost 5 bases and J lost 8, with 33 bases in between. This CDR3 contains 19 residues. CDR3 nucleotides: TGTGCCAGTAGTCCCCGGATATTTCAAGGTATCGGGCCCCGCGGGGGCTACACCTTC. Its translation is CASSPRIFQGIGPRGGYTF.

This clone turned up a few times. V is TRBV2 and J is TRBJ1-1; D possibly corresponds to TRBD1 (6 bases). The CDR3 has 16 residues. V lost 5 bases and J 2 bases, leaving 18 bases between the germline ends. Germline V gives CDR1 SNHLY, CDR2 FYNNEI. The CDR3, as DNA: TGTGCCAGCAGTTCGGCGGGGGCAGGGGAAAACACTGAAGCTTTCTTT. This translates into CASSSAGAGENTEAFF.

The chain uses TRBV6-5 and TRBJ1-3, with D unclear. This CDR3 contains 12 residues. From germline, CDR1 is MNHEY and CDR2 SVGAGI. The V end was cut by 9 bases, the J end by 2 bases, with 8 bases between. The CDR3 DNA sequence: TGTGCCAGTGACCTTACTGGAAACACCATATATTTT. Encoded protein: CASDLTGNTIYF.

The V call is TRBV10-3, the J call TRBJ2-5; the match to TRBD2 covers 9 bases. The V gene's germline CDR1 is ENHRY and CDR2 SYGVKD. This CDR3 has 17 residues. V lost 3 bases and J lost 0; bases outside the gene matches: 8. The CDR3 reads CAISEGVAGVYQETQYF. In nucleotides, the CDR3 is TGTGCCATCAGTGAAGGGGTAGCGGGGGTATACCAAGAGACCCAGTACTTC.

CDR3 bases: TGTGCCAGCAGCTTAGATCGCTCCGGGAGGGCCTTAACAGATACGCAGTATTTT. Protein sequence: CASSLDRSGRALTDTQYF. The chain carries TRBV7-6 and TRBJ2-3; the match to TRBD2 covers 8 bases. This CDR3 region has 18 residues. After removal of 1 base from V and 3 bases from J, the junction contained 12 bases not matched to a gene. Germline V lookup: CDR1 SGHVS, CDR2 FNYEAQ.

This clone was recorded only once. This sequence joins TRBV28 and TRBJ1-1; 8 bases line up with TRBD1. This CDR3 is 14 amino acids long. V lost 5 bases and J lost 8; bases outside the gene matches: 10. Germline V gene lookup returns CDR1 MDHEN and CDR2 SYDVKM. As DNA, the CDR3 is TGTGCCAGCAGTCCTTACGGACAGGGCTCCGAAGCTTTCTTT. This encodes CASSPYGQGSEAFF.

This chain uses TRBV28 with TRBJ1-1, with D unclear. The CDR3 runs to 16 residues. The germline V gene encodes CDR1 MDHEN and CDR2 SYDVKM. The ends were cut back, 3 bases at V and 0 bases at J, with 14 bases in the middle. The CDR3 sequence: CASSLVQGNMNTEAFF. CDR3 DNA sequence: TGTGCCAGCAGTTTGGTACAAGGGAACATGAACACTGAAGCTTTCTTT.

The CDR3 sequence: CASSQFWMSGANVLTF. The CDR3 DNA reads as TGCGCCAGCAGCCAATTCTGGATGTCTGGGGCCAACGTCCTGACTTTC. The chain links TRBV4-3 to TRBJ2-6; D uncertain. The CDR3 loop spans 16 amino acids. Per the germline V gene, CDR1 is LGHNA and CDR2 is YSLEER. With 2 bases removed from V and 1 base from J, the gap between germline ends came to 9 bases.

This rearrangement joins TRBV11-2 to TRBJ2-5, with 8 bases that match TRBD1. With V trimmed by 3 bases and J by 1 base, 7 bases remained unmatched. Per the germline V gene, CDR1 is SGHAT and CDR2 is FQNNGV. The length of the CDR3 is 16 residues. This CDR3 is CASSLRQGFVQETQYF. In nucleotides, the CDR3 is TGTGCCAGCAGCTTGAGACAGGGGTTTGTCCAAGAGACCCAGTACTTC.